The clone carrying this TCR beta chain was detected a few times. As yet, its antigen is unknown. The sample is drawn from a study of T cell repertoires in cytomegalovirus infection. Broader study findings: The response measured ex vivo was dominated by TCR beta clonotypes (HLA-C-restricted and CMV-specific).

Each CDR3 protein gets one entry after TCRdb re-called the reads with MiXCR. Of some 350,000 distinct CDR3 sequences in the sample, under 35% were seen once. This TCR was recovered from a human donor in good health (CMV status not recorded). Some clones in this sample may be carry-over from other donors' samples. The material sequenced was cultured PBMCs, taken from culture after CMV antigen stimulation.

DNA of the CDR3: TGTGCCAGCAGCTCCACCCAGAACACCGGGGAGCTGTTTTTT. It codes for CASSSTQNTGELFF. The chain is built from TRBV7-2 and TRBJ2-2; no reliable D call. Germline CDR1 SGHTA, CDR2 FQGNSA. With 4 bases removed from V and 1 base from J, the gap between germline ends came to 7 bases. The CDR3 loop spans 14 amino acids.